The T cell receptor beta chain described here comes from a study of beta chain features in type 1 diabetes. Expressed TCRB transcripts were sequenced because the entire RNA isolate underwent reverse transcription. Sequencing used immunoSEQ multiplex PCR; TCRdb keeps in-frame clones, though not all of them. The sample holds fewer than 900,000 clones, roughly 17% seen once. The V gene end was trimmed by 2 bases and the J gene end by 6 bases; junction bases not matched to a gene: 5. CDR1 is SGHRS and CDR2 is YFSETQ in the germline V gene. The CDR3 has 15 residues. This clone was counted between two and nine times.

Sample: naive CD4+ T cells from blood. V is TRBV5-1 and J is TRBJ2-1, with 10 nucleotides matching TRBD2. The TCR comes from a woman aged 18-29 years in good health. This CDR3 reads CASSFLAGVPNEQFF. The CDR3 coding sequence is TGCGCCAGCAGCTTCCTAGCGGGAGTCCCCAATGAGCAGTTCTTC.